This TCR beta chain was observed in a study of spatial heterogeneity in lung cancer (dated by TCRdb to between 2018 and 2021). A note on the overall study: Donors were approximately 72 patients with early-stage, untreated non-small cell lung cancer from the lung TRACERx cohort. Follow-up PBMC samples were sequenced whenever the samples were available, and the median time to follow-up was around 24 months after resection. Beta-chain transcripts were consistently detected in greater numbers than alpha-chain transcripts, which likely reflects a higher abundance of beta-chain transcripts. In the raw uncorrected reads, each unique combination of TCR and UMI appeared on average more than ten times. In non-small cell lung cancer, the study made a quantitative comparison of TCR alpha and beta repertoires among multiple tumor regions, matched nontumor lung and blood. Nonsynonymous mutation counts, determined by whole-exome sequencing of tumor tissue, were related to TCR repertoire features. At surgery, both alpha and beta chains were TCR-sequenced in some 220 tumor regions, approximately 64 matched nontumor lung samples and a few dozen PBMC samples.

Study-wide conclusions, independent of this receptor: Only 14 to 15 patients were included in the comparisons of baseline and follow-up blood repertoires. Ubiquitous expanded tumor TCRs were detected in blood more often at tumor resection than at routine follow-up. Additional single-cell paired TCR alpha and beta sequencing was considered necessary to confirm, at a functional level, the hypothesis that regional TCRs recognize regional mutations.

Library creation used 5' RACE. TCRdb shows the sequencer as NextSeq 500. To allow correction of PCR and sequencing errors, the TCR library protocol tagged every TCR cDNA molecule with a unique molecular identifier. The paper's data handling went like this. Decombinator tools were used for TCR identification, UMI-based error correction and CDR3 extraction. TCRs above a frequency of 2 per 1,000, corresponding to the top 1% of the tumor frequency distribution, were defined as expanded. Renyi diversity was computed with the R vegan package after each repertoire had been subsampled 100 times to 5,000 TCRs. CDR3 similarity networks were built from amino acid triplet string-kernel similarity, connecting CDR3s with pairwise similarity above 0.82. TCRdb handled the public reads itself, with Q25 trimming in fastp and clone calling in MiXCR, and kept productive beta chains. Entries are consolidated by CDR3 protein sequence, retaining the most common genes and DNA. TCRdb's processing, not the authors', yielded these V and J calls. Present in this sample are over 45,000 distinct CDR3 sequences, approximately 12% of which were seen just once. Under 35% of the sample is in the top ten clones.

In its sample, this clonotype was seen a few times. The specificity of this receptor is unknown. Per-base quality was not reported, and no clone a single base away is much larger than it. For CDR1 and CDR2, the germline V gene lists MNHEY and SVGEGT. Counted from cysteine to phenylalanine, this CDR3 has 15 amino acids. Only the CDR3 part of the read is kept: 45 bases, read in frame from the first base. V drops 4 bases and J drops 0 bases, leaving 13 bases in between. The time point label, read with the paper, signifies: blood at routine non-recurrence follow-up after resection. Without any cell sorting, TCR sequencing was performed on whole RNA extracted either from tumor and nontumor lung tissue or from cryopreserved PBMC samples. A patient was chosen for TCR sequencing only when enough RNA was available from at least two tumor regions.

The sample here was PBMCs, taken at follow-up. The sequence links TRBV6-2 or TRBV6-3 to TRBJ2-7; TRBD1 is a weak D gene call, 6 bases matching. This clonotype originated in a male donor with early-stage non-small cell lung cancer. CDR3 reads: CASSSHGQPSYEQYF. The bases read TGTGCCAGCAGTTCCCACGGACAGCCCTCCTACGAGCAGTACTTC.